Below, 27 T cell receptor beta chains from the same sample are listed, as sequenced in a study of cytomegalovirus exposure and HLA in healthy donors. PCR primers comprised 60 Vbeta and 13 Jbeta primers. Assay used: immunoSEQ multiplex PCR; TCRdb lists only in-frame clones, some missing. The table has about 130,000 clones, around 70% seen once. The sequencing sample was made of PBMCs. The receptors derive from a male donor in good health and CMV-seronegative.

The chain joins TRBV4-1 to TRBJ2-2; 8 bases are a match to TRBD2. Germline CDR1 reads MGHRA; CDR2 reads YSYEKL. With 0 bases clipped from V and 4 bases from J, the junction kept 7 bases outside the gene matches. This CDR3 contains 17 residues. The CDR3 sequence is CASSQDGAGASTGELFF. The CDR3 coding sequence is TGCGCCAGCAGCCAAGACGGAGCGGGGGCCTCCACCGGGGAGCTGTTTTTT.

The chain recombines TRBV11-1 with TRBJ2-7; D unclear. The CDR3 length is 13 residues. Germline CDR1 is SGHAT and CDR2 is FQDESV (reference sequence). Trimming left V 0 bases short and J 2 bases short, with 5 bases between. The CDR3 coding sequence is TGTGCCAGCAGCTTAGCCTCTACCTACGAGCAGTACTTC. The encoded protein is CASSLASTYEQYF.

The V and J genes are TRBV5-4 and TRBJ2-3; D might be TRBD2 (6 bases). Germline V CDR1 and CDR2: SGHNT, YYREEE (reference sequence). The ends were cut back, 4 bases at V and 2 bases at J, with 17 bases in the middle. The CDR3 sequence is 16 residues long. The CDR3 DNA sequence: TGTGCCAGCAGCCCTCGGACTAATTTCAACACAGATACGCAGTATTTT. This translates into CASSPRTNFNTDTQYF.

V usage is TRBV4-3 and J usage is TRBJ1-4; D call uncertain. V was clipped by 1 base and J by 4 bases, with 10 bases between them. The CDR3 is made up of 15 amino acids. Germline V lookup: CDR1 LGHNA, CDR2 YSLEER. The CDR3 bases are TGCGCCAGCAGCCAAGTCGGAGGGAATAATGAAAAACTGTTTTTT. This translates into CASSQVGGNNEKLFF.

V gene TRBV7-8 combines with J gene TRBJ1-5, with D perhaps TRBD1 (5 bases). The CDR3 sequence is 14 residues long. Trimming shortened V by 1 base and J by 6 bases, and 10 bases separated the two germline ends. Germline V CDR1 and CDR2: SGHVS, FQNEAQ. The DNA for the CDR3 is TGTGCCAGCAGCTTAGGGGGGGGGTCTCAGCCCCAGCATTTT. Its translation: CASSLGGGSQPQHF.

This chain links TRBV29-1 with TRBJ2-1; possibly TRBD2 for D (5 bases). The CDR3 runs to 14 residues. CDR1 SQVTM and CDR2 ANQGSEA come from the germline V gene. The CDR3 region is CRDFRRRAVYEQFF. The DNA for the CDR3 is TGCAGAGACTTCCGGCGTCGAGCGGTCTATGAGCAGTTCTTC.

V is TRBV27 and J is TRBJ2-7, with a weak D call TRBD1 (6 bases). The germline V gene encodes CDR1 MNHEY and CDR2 SMNVEV (reference sequence). With 0 bases removed from V and 0 bases from J, the gap between germline ends came to 15 bases. The CDR3 extends over 17 amino acids. CDR3 sequence reads: CASSLSLDSHISYEQYF. The CDR3 DNA reads as TGTGCCAGCAGTTTATCCCTGGACAGCCACATCTCCTACGAGCAGTACTTC.

V usage is TRBV4-3 and J usage is TRBJ2-4; 8 nucleotides align to TRBD1. The CDR3 has 19 residues. The germline CDR1 and CDR2 sequences are LGHNA and YSLEER. V lost 0 bases, J lost 14 bases, and 24 bases stayed unmatched. CDR3 coding DNA: TGCGCCAGCAGCCAAGAAGGGCCTACAGGGGGAGAACCACCGGGTCCAAAGTACTTC. Translating it yields CASSQEGPTGGEPPGPKYF.

The gene calls are TRBV7-6 and TRBJ2-2; D is undetermined. The length of the CDR3 is 14 residues. V shed 4 bases and J shed 6 bases, with 12 bases lying between them. CDR1 and CDR2 from the germline V gene are SGHVS and FNYEAQ. Here the CDR3 reads CASSSVGPAGELFF. The CDR3 region has the DNA TGTGCCAGCAGCTCCGTCGGTCCCGCCGGGGAGCTGTTTTTT.

This clone has just a few counts. In DNA form, the CDR3 reads TGCAGCGTCAACCAAGCGGGGGGGCCCTACAATGAGCAGTTCTTC. It specifies CSVNQAGGPYNEQFF. The chain uses TRBV29-1 and TRBJ2-1; TRBD2 agrees at 10 bases. V shed 6 bases and J 2 bases; nucleotides not matched to a gene: 7. This CDR3 region has 15 residues. Looked up from germline, CDR1 is SQVTM and CDR2 is ANQGSEA.

J is TRBJ1-4 and V is TRBV19; D ambiguous. This CDR3 has 16 residues. Germline V gene lookup returns CDR1 LNHDA and CDR2 SQIVND (reference sequence). Trimming stripped 1 base from V and 8 bases from J, with 17 bases between. In nucleotides, the CDR3 is TGTGCCAGTAGTATAGCTCTTGCCGGGAAGTCGGAAAAACTGTTTTTT. Protein: CASSIALAGKSEKLFF.

The rearrangement uses TRBV28 and TRBJ2-5; 9 nucleotides align to TRBD2. CDR3 size: 16 residues. V lost 6 bases and J lost 1; bases outside the gene matches: 9. Germline V CDR1 and CDR2: MDHEN, SYDVKM. The CDR3 nucleotides read TGTGCCAGCAGGAGCGGAAGCGGGAGGTTCCAAGAGACCCAGTACTTC. Translated: CASRSGSGRFQETQYF. Using reference TRBV28 and TRBJ2-5 for the parts outside the CDR3, the full variable domain is DVKVTQSSRYLVKRTGEKVFLECVQDMDHENMFWYRQDPGLGLRLIYFSYDVKMKEKGDIPEGYSVSREKKERFSLILESASTNQTSMYLCASRSGSGRFQETQYFGPGTRLLVL.

The chain has TRBV28 and TRBJ1-1; 7 positions match TRBD1. The CDR3 has 15 residues. CDR1 is MDHEN, CDR2 SYDVKM, per germline. The V and J ends lost 3 bases and 6 bases, in that order; junction bases with no gene match: 10. CDR3 sequence reads: CASSLTGKFRAEAFF. The CDR3 bases are TGTGCCAGCAGTTTGACAGGGAAGTTTAGAGCTGAAGCTTTCTTT.

The gene calls are TRBV6-5 and TRBJ2-2; TRBD1 matches at 8 bases. J gave up 2 bases and V 2 bases, and 1 base lay outside the gene matches. This CDR3 has 15 amino acids. The germline V gene has CDR1 MNHEY and CDR2 SVGAGI. The chain's CDR3 is CASSYGQGNTGELFF. For the CDR3, the DNA is TGTGCCAGCAGTTACGGACAGGGTAACACCGGGGAGCTGTTTTTT.

The chain joins TRBV5-5 to TRBJ1-5; D possibly corresponds to TRBD1 (5 bases). This CDR3 has 13 residues. CDR1 is SGHKS and CDR2 is YYEKEE in the germline V gene (reference sequence). V was cut by 2 bases and J by 7 bases, with 10 bases left in between. The CDR3 region is CASSFRVGQPQHF. The CDR3 nucleotides read TGTGCCAGCAGCTTCAGGGTAGGGCAGCCCCAGCATTTT.

This chain uses TRBV29-1 with TRBJ1-1, with TRBD1 identical over 7 bases. The CDR3 runs to 13 residues. In germline, CDR1 is SQVTM, CDR2 ANQGSEA. Trimming removed 7 bases from V and 3 bases from J; junction bases left unmatched: 8. CDR3 protein: CSAATGPDTEAFF. CDR3 in DNA: TGCAGCGCCGCGACAGGGCCGGACACTGAAGCTTTCTTT.

The rearrangement links TRBV6-6 to TRBJ1-2; D might be TRBD1 (5 bases). The germline gives CDR1 MNHNY, CDR2 SVGAGI (reference sequence). The CDR3 totals 12 residues. With 8 bases removed from V and 3 bases from J, the gap between germline ends came to 10 bases. CDR3 region: CASVGAYYGYTF. In nucleotides, the CDR3 is TGTGCCAGCGTAGGGGCTTACTATGGCTACACCTTC.

This clone was observed a single time. The chain carries TRBV9 and TRBJ2-2; D might be TRBD1 (6 bases). V shed 0 bases and J shed 4 bases, with 19 bases lying between them. The CDR3 runs 18 residues. Germline lookup yields CDR1 SGDLS and CDR2 YYNGEE. The CDR3 DNA follows: TGTGCCAGCAGCGTAGAGAGGGGGAGAGGACCCGGCACCGGGGAGCTGTTTTTT. This encodes CASSVERGRGPGTGELFF.

This clone appeared a single time. V and J are TRBV4-3 and TRBJ2-1; perhaps TRBD1 as D (6 bases). The CDR3 runs 17 residues. The V gene's germline CDR1 is LGHNA and CDR2 YSLEER. Between the trimmed V and J ends, which lost 0 bases and 5 bases, there was a span of 17 bases. The CDR3 nucleotides are TGCGCCAGCAGCCAAGAGAGGTACAGGGCCCTAAACAATGAGCAGTTCTTC. Translated, it gives CASSQERYRALNNEQFF.

This clone was observed a few times. V usage is TRBV25-1 and J usage is TRBJ2-2, with a possible D match to TRBD1 (5 bases). CDR3 length: 13 amino acids. The germline V gene encodes CDR1 MGHDK and CDR2 SYGVNS. Trimming left V 1 base short and J 8 bases short, with 8 bases between. The CDR3 DNA is TGTGCCAGCAGTGAATTCAGGGCGGGGGAGCTGTTTTTT. Translated, it gives CASSEFRAGELFF.

The genes are TRBV30 and TRBJ2-3; weak D call: TRBD2 (6 bases). The CDR3 covers 15 residues. V was shortened by 1 base and J by 2 bases, with 13 bases between the two germline ends. Germline CDR1 and CDR2: GTSNPN and SVGIG (reference sequence). CDR3 protein: CAWSGRREYTDTQYF. The DNA for the CDR3 is TGTGCCTGGAGTGGTCGGCGGGAATACACAGATACGCAGTATTTT.

The J gene is TRBJ2-5, the V gene TRBV28, with 8 bases lining up with TRBD1. The J call may be mistaken, given a closer DNA end match to TRBJ2-7. Per germline, CDR1 MDHEN and CDR2 SYDVKM. This CDR3 has 16 amino acids. In DNA, the CDR3 is TGTGCCAGCAGTTTTGTATGGACAGGGTCTGTCTACGAGCAGTACTTC. The encoded protein is CASSFVWTGSVYEQYF.

The rearrangement links TRBV7-9 to TRBJ2-2, with TRBD1 as a possible D gene (6 bases). Germline V gene lookup returns CDR1 SEHNR and CDR2 FQNEAQ (reference sequence). The CDR3 runs to 16 residues. V shed 5 bases and J shed 4 bases, with 17 bases lying between them. The CDR3 DNA reads TGTGCCAGCAGCCTCGTGGGGCAGGGGTTCACCGGGGAGCTGTTTTTT. This codes for CASSLVGQGFTGELFF. The full variable domain, rest sourced from reference TRBV7-9 and TRBJ2-2, is DTGVSQNPRHKITKRGQNVTFRCDPISEHNRLYWYRQTLGQGPEFLTYFQNEAQLEKSRLLSDRFSAERPKGSFSTLEIQRTEQGDSAMYLCASSLVGQGFTGELFFGEGSRLTVL.

The genes are TRBV9 and TRBJ2-3, with 15 nucleotides matching TRBD2. The CDR3 is 17 amino acids. Per germline, CDR1 SGDLS and CDR2 YYNGEE. Unmatched junction bases numbered 7, after V lost 4 bases and J lost 4 bases. This chain's CDR3 is CASSPGLAGGRSDTQYF. The CDR3, as DNA: TGTGCCAGCAGCCCAGGACTAGCGGGGGGGCGGTCAGATACGCAGTATTTT.

The genes are TRBV5-8 and TRBJ1-5, with D perhaps TRBD1 (5 bases). V was cut by 4 bases and J by 3 bases, with 20 bases left in between. The CDR3 length is 17 residues. The germline V gene has CDR1 SGHTS and CDR2 YDEGEE. The CDR3 loop reads CASSPAGAGQDNQPQHF. The CDR3 DNA reads as TGTGCCAGCAGCCCGGCTGGGGCAGGCCAAGACAATCAGCCCCAGCATTTT.

V gene TRBV7-9 combines with J gene TRBJ1-6; TRBD1 might be the D (6 bases). The germline V and J ends were trimmed by 6 bases and 8 bases, with 17 bases remaining between them. This CDR3 has 15 amino acids. Germline values: CDR1 SEHNR, CDR2 FQNEAQ (reference sequence). In DNA form, the CDR3 reads TGTGCCAGCAGTCATCCCAGGGGTTCATATTCACCCCTCCACTTT. Amino acids: CASSHPRGSYSPLHF.

The rearrangement uses TRBV6-5 and TRBJ2-7, with D maybe TRBD2 (6 bases). The length of the CDR3 is 14 residues. Looked up from germline, CDR1 is MNHEY and CDR2 is SVGAGI. V was pared by 5 bases and J by 2 bases, with 13 bases between. The DNA of the CDR3 is TGTGCCAGCAGTCCCCGGGGGACCGCCTACGAGCAGTACTTC. Residues: CASSPRGTAYEQYF.